This T cell receptor (beta chain) was sequenced for a study of blood T cell repertoires in COVID-19. The table came from immunoSEQ multiplex PCR; TCRdb's copy has only in-frame clones and leaves some out. Altogether 350,000 or so clones are present, roughly nine tenths being singletons, with the ten largest covering 0.9% to 1.2%. V was shortened by 6 bases and J by 4 bases, with 15 bases between the two germline ends. The germline CDR1 and CDR2 sequences are LNHDA and SQIVND (reference sequence). The CDR3 length is 14 residues. The specimen sequenced was PBMCs or T cells enriched from blood (not recorded which). The chain recombines TRBV19 with TRBJ1-2, with D perhaps matching TRBD1 (5 bases). The source of this sequence is a woman in her twenties or thirties who had recovered from COVID-19. CDR3 in DNA: TGTGCCAGTAGACCGAGCCCCGACAGCTATGGCTACACCTTC. It specifies CASRPSPDSYGYTF. The full variable domain, its missing parts supplied by reference TRBV19 and TRBJ1-2, is DGGITQSPKYLFRKEGQNVTLSCEQNLNHDAMYWYRQDPGQGLRLIYYSQIVNDFQKGDIAEGYSVSREKKESFPLTVTSAQKNPTAFYLCASRPSPDSYGYTFGSGTRLTVV.